The sequence of this TCR beta chain was determined in a study of cytomegalovirus exposure and HLA in healthy donors. Overall study findings and caveats: It is likely that the observed cluster of highly shared sequence variants was a sequencing artifact. Investigators reported approximately 170 TCR beta chains as tied to cytomegalovirus.

Germline V gene lookup returns CDR1 SGHVS and CDR2 FQNEAQ. With 5 bases clipped from V and 9 bases from J, the junction kept 5 bases outside the gene matches. This CDR3 is built from 14 residues. Primers included in the PCR were 60 Vbeta and 13 Jbeta primers. This table comes from immunoSEQ multiplex PCR, and its TCRdb copy is limited to in-frame clones, with some not included. The table records some 150,000 clones, 75% to 85% of them present only once. Points on this clone: Its antigen is not known.

J is TRBJ1-6 and V is TRBV7-8; 9 nucleotides align to TRBD1. Sequenced sample: PBMCs. This clonotype was obtained from a woman aged 45 to 65 in good health and CMV-seropositive. Here the CDR3 reads CASSLGQGPSPLHF. The CDR3 DNA reads TGTGCCAGCAGCCTTGGACAGGGGCCTTCACCCCTCCACTTT.